The entry below describes one T cell receptor (beta chain). Here immunoSEQ multiplex PCR was the method, and the copy in TCRdb shows in-frame clones only, minus some. The sample carries around 40,000 clones, 91% recorded once. The sample comes from a study of PD-L1 blockade in urothelial cancer. The overall study: Blood-derived samples held a median approximately 150,000 T cells.

CDR1 and CDR2 (germline): SQVTM, ANQGSEA. This CDR3 is built from 12 residues. Germline trimming cut 7 bases from V and 4 bases from J; bases unmatched to any gene: 3. Time point defined: pretreatment peripheral blood. The source material was PBMCs, sampled around atezolizumab (anti-PD-L1) treatment. The sequence was obtained from a woman between 55 and 75 years old with urothelial cancer. This chain uses TRBV29-1 with TRBJ1-3; 8 bases line up with TRBD1. This CDR3 reads CSGGTGGNTIYF. The CDR3 coding sequence is TGCAGCGGAGGGACAGGAGGAAACACCATATATTTT.